Below are 22 T cell receptor beta chains sequenced from a single sample in a study of control samples from healthy donors and cancer patients. Repertoires were generated with immunoSEQ multiplex PCR, while TCRdb's copy carries only in-frame clones and drops some. The data show 88,000 or so clones, over 90% seen once. Source material: blood. The source is a woman aged 18-29 years in good health.

The V and J genes are TRBV19 and TRBJ1-5; TRBD1 matches at 8 bases. CDR1 and CDR2 from the germline V gene are LNHDA and SQIVND (reference sequence). The CDR3 spans 16 residues. The V segment lost 5 bases and the J segment 5 bases; nucleotides outside the gene matches: 11. CDR3 DNA: TGTGCCAGTAGTGTACAGGGGGTAGGACCTTATCAGCCCCAGCATTTT. Translation: CASSVQGVGPYQPQHF.

V usage is TRBV10-1 and J usage is TRBJ1-1, with D uncertain. The CDR3 loop spans 15 amino acids. Germline V gives CDR1 WNHNN, CDR2 SYGVQD (reference sequence). The germline V and J ends were trimmed by 0 bases and 0 bases, with 8 bases remaining between them. DNA of the CDR3: TGCGCCAGCAGTGAGTCCCGGCAGTTGAACACTGAAGCTTTCTTT. Translated: CASSESRQLNTEAFF.

The V gene is TRBV9, the J gene TRBJ2-5; the D is unclear. The germline gives CDR1 SGDLS, CDR2 YYNGEE. Trimming stripped 0 bases from V and 4 bases from J, with 10 bases between. This CDR3 region has 14 residues. This CDR3 is CASSVESPSETQYF. The CDR3 bases are TGTGCCAGCAGCGTAGAGTCACCTTCAGAGACCCAGTACTTC.

The chain couples TRBV19 to TRBJ2-1; D not certain. Trimming removed 7 bases from V and 1 base from J, with 8 bases in between. The CDR3 consists of 13 residues. CDR1 is LNHDA, CDR2 SQIVND, per germline (reference sequence). CDR3 residues: CASTKGSYNEQFF. The CDR3, as DNA: TGTGCCAGTACGAAAGGATCCTACAATGAGCAGTTCTTC.

The genes are TRBV28 and TRBJ1-2; no clear D. The CDR3 is made up of 15 amino acids. With 5 bases removed from V and 4 bases from J, the gap between germline ends came to 17 bases. Germline V lookup: CDR1 MDHEN, CDR2 SYDVKM. DNA for the CDR3: TGTGCCAGCAGTACACAAGGAGAGGGTGGCTATGGCTACACCTTC. It specifies CASSTQGEGGYGYTF.

This clone showed up just once. This chain links TRBV5-4 with TRBJ2-5, with D possibly TRBD1 on 5 matching bases. There are 14 residues in the CDR3. CDR1 is SGHNT and CDR2 is YYREEE in the germline V gene (reference sequence). The V and J ends lost 4 bases and 1 base respectively, with 11 bases between them. The CDR3 DNA reads as TGTGCCAGCAGCCCCGGACACATCCAAGAGACCCAGTACTTC. Translated, it gives CASSPGHIQETQYF. The full variable domain, its missing parts supplied by reference TRBV5-4 and TRBJ2-5, is ETGVTQSPTHLIKTRGQQVTLRCSSQSGHNTVSWYQQALGQGPQFIFQYYREEENGRGNFPPRFSGLQFPNYSSELNVNALELDDSALYLCASSPGHIQETQYFGPGTRLLVL.

CDR3 protein: CASSRSSGKETQYF. CDR3 DNA sequence: TGTGCCAGCAGTCGCTCGTCCGGAAAGGAGACCCAGTACTTC. The chain recombines TRBV6-6 with TRBJ2-5; D uncertain. Germline-derived CDR1 and CDR2 are MNHNY and SVGAGI (reference sequence). The ends were cut back, 5 bases at V and 5 bases at J, with 15 bases in the middle. The CDR3 consists of 14 residues.

This chain connects TRBV5-6 to TRBJ1-1, with 7 bases aligning to TRBD1. This CDR3 is built from 15 residues. The trim removed 4 bases at V and 4 bases at J, leaving 10 bases unmatched. Per germline, CDR1 SGHDT and CDR2 YYEEEE. The CDR3 DNA is TGTGCCAGCAGCGGGAGCCCGGCAGGGGGCACTGAAGCTTTCTTT. Its protein is CASSGSPAGGTEAFF. Full variable domain (remainder filled in from reference TRBV5-6 and TRBJ1-1): DAGVTQSPTHLIKTRGQQVTLRCSPKSGHDTVSWYQQALGQGPQFIFQYYEEEERQRGNFPDRFSGHQFPNYSSELNVNALLLGDSALYLCASSGSPAGGTEAFFGQGTRLTVV.

The chain uses TRBV9 and TRBJ2-1; 8 bases match TRBD1. Germline CDR1 is SGDLS and CDR2 is YYNGEE. The V and J ends lost 0 bases and 5 bases, in that order; junction bases with no gene match: 7. The CDR3 consists of 16 residues. CDR3 DNA: TGTGCCAGCAGCGTAGTATCAGGGGGCGTCAACAATGAGCAGTTCTTC. Protein: CASSVVSGGVNNEQFF.

A single count supports this clone. The chain joins TRBV13 to TRBJ1-2; no reliable D call. V shed 1 base and J shed 3 bases, with 12 bases lying between them. The germline CDR1 and CDR2 sequences are PRHDT and FYEKMQ (reference sequence). The CDR3 has 15 amino acids. CDR3 residues: CASSLEKAAYYGYTF. For the CDR3, the DNA is TGTGCCAGCAGCTTAGAAAAGGCGGCGTACTATGGCTACACCTTC.

The chain recombines TRBV5-1 with TRBJ1-4; the D is unclear. The V end lost 1 base, the J end lost 3 bases, and 7 bases lay between the germline ends. This CDR3 is 14 amino acids long. CDR1 and CDR2 from the germline V gene are SGHRS and YFSETQ. For the CDR3, the DNA is TGCGCCAGCAGCTTGTTACAGTCTAATGAAAAACTGTTTTTT. Its translation is CASSLLQSNEKLFF.

The genes are TRBV5-1 and TRBJ1-1; the D is unclear. The length of the CDR3 is 13 residues. Trimming shortened V by 0 bases and J by 0 bases, and 3 bases separated the two germline ends. From germline, CDR1 is SGHRS and CDR2 YFSETQ. As DNA, the CDR3 is TGCGCCAGCAGCTTGGCCCTGAACACTGAAGCTTTCTTT. Translated, it gives CASSLALNTEAFF.

This rearrangement joins TRBV7-2 to TRBJ1-4; perhaps TRBD1 as D (6 bases). Germline-derived CDR1 and CDR2 are SGHTA and FQGNSA. V was cut by 0 bases and J by 6 bases, with 11 bases left in between. The CDR3 spans 15 residues. The CDR3 is CASSLAPGADEKLFF. As DNA, the CDR3 is TGTGCCAGCAGCTTAGCGCCGGGGGCGGATGAAAAACTGTTTTTT.

The chain has TRBV10-3 and TRBJ2-7; no clear D. CDR3 length equals 14 residues. V lost 0 bases and J lost 1, with 7 bases in between. The V gene's germline CDR1 is ENHRY and CDR2 SYGVKD. The CDR3: CAISESQASYEQYF. DNA for the CDR3: TGTGCCATCAGTGAGTCGCAGGCGTCCTACGAGCAGTACTTC.

The CDR3 loop is CASSTQTGGGGRFAAFF. DNA for the CDR3: TGTGCCAGCAGTACGCAGACAGGGGGCGGCGGAAGGTTTGCGGCTTTCTTT. The chain is built from TRBV27 and TRBJ1-1, with 10 bases identical to TRBD1. Germline trimming cut 5 bases from V and 11 bases from J; bases unmatched to any gene: 20. This CDR3 is 17 amino acids long. CDR1 MNHEY and CDR2 SMNVEV come from the germline V gene (reference sequence).

Here the CDR3 reads CASSSSGTSQLNNEQFF. The CDR3 nucleotides are TGTGCCAGCAGCTCGAGCGGGACTAGCCAGTTAAACAATGAGCAGTTCTTC. This chain links TRBV5-7 with TRBJ2-1; 9 bases map to TRBD2. TRBV5-7 is filed as an ORF, its function uncertain. The CDR3 is 17 amino acids. V shed 3 bases and J 5 bases; nucleotides not matched to a gene: 12.

This chain links TRBV5-1 with TRBJ1-2; 8 nucleotides match TRBD1. The CDR3 length is 15 residues. Trimming at V came to 4 bases and at J to 8 bases, leaving 13 bases not matched to a gene. Germline values: CDR1 SGHRS, CDR2 YFSETQ. Written as DNA, the CDR3 is TGCGCCAGCAGCGAAGCCCAGGACAGGGCACGGGGCTACACCTTC. Translating gives CASSEAQDRARGYTF.

The chain couples TRBV15 to TRBJ2-7, with D possibly matching TRBD1 (5 bases). This CDR3 spans 13 amino acids. The ends were cut back, 4 bases at V and 2 bases at J, with 9 bases in the middle. The germline V gene encodes CDR1 LNHNV and CDR2 YYDKDF (reference sequence). The CDR3 DNA reads TGTGCCACCAGCACACGACAGACCTACGAGCAGTACTTC. The encoded protein is CATSTRQTYEQYF. Variable domain in full (rest from reference TRBV15 and TRBJ2-7): DAMVIQNPRYQVTQFGKPVTLSCSQTLNHNVMYWYQQKSSQAPKLLFHYYDKDFNNEADTPDNFQSRRPNTSFCFLDIRSPGLGDTAMYLCATSTRQTYEQYFGPGTRLTVT.

The chain has TRBV7-9 and TRBJ2-4; no firm D call. The germline V gene has CDR1 SEHNR and CDR2 FQNEAQ (reference sequence). The CDR3 sequence is 15 residues long. Trimming removed 5 bases at V and 5 bases at J, with 16 bases between. Here the CDR3 reads CASSPYGPGENIQYF. The CDR3 DNA follows: TGTGCCAGCAGCCCGTACGGACCTGGGGAAAACATTCAGTACTTC.

The chain couples TRBV5-6 to TRBJ1-2, with 8 bases lining up with TRBD1. Looked up from germline, CDR1 is SGHDT and CDR2 is YYEEEE. V lost 1 base and J lost 4; bases outside the gene matches: 15. CDR3 length: 18 amino acids. The CDR3 is CASSLTLGGQGTSYGYTF. The CDR3 DNA sequence: TGTGCCAGCAGCTTGACTCTGGGAGGACAGGGTACTAGCTATGGCTACACCTTC. The full variable domain, with the rest looked up from reference TRBV5-6 and TRBJ1-2, is DAGVTQSPTHLIKTRGQQVTLRCSPKSGHDTVSWYQQALGQGPQFIFQYYEEEERQRGNFPDRFSGHQFPNYSSELNVNALLLGDSALYLCASSLTLGGQGTSYGYTFGSGTRLTVV.

The chain employs TRBV19 and TRBJ2-5, with D maybe TRBD1 (6 bases). Germline V CDR1 and CDR2: LNHDA, SQIVND (reference sequence). There are 13 residues in the CDR3. V was trimmed by 5 bases and J by 5 bases, leaving 12 bases between them. The DNA of the CDR3 is TGTGCCAGTAGTGAACAGGGATGGGAGACCCAGTACTTC. This gives the protein CASSEQGWETQYF.

To note about this clone: Other DNA sequences of this sample code for an identical CDR3. The chain links TRBV5-1 to TRBJ2-3; D possibly corresponds to TRBD2 (5 bases). The CDR3 is 15 amino acids. From germline, CDR1 is SGHRS and CDR2 YFSETQ. V was trimmed by 2 bases and J by 1 base, leaving 11 bases between them. DNA of the CDR3: TGCGCCAGCAGCTTAGGACTCGGGGGCACAGATACGCAGTATTTT. It translates to CASSLGLGGTDTQYF.